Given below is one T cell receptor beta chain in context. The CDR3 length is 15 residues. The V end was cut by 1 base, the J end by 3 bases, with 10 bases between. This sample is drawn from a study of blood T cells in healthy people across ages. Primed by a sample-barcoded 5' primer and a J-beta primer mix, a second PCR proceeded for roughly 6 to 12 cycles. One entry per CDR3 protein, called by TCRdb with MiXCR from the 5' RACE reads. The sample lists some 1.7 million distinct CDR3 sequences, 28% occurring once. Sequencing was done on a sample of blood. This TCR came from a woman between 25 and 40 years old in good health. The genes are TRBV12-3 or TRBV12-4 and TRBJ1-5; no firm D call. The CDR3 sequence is CASSLVSGYNQPQHF. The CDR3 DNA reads TGTGCCAGCAGTTTAGTGTCGGGGTACAATCAGCCCCAGCATTTT.